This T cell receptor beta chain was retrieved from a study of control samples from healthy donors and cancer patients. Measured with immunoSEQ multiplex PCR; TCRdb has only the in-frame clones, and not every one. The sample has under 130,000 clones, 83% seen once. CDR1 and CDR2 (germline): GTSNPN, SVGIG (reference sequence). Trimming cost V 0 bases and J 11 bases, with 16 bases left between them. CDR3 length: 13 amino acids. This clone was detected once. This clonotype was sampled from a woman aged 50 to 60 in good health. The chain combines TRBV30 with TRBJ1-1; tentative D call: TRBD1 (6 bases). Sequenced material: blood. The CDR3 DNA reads TGTGCCTGGAGTGTAGGGGGGGCTAACCGGGCTTTCTTT. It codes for CAWSVGGANRAFF.